This T cell receptor (beta chain) was found in a study of cytomegalovirus exposure and HLA in healthy donors. CDR3 length: 14 residues. Per the germline V gene, CDR1 is SGDLS and CDR2 is YYNGEE. The ends were cut back, 2 bases at V and 3 bases at J, with 12 bases in the middle. Primers: 60 Vbeta forward and 13 Jbeta reverse. Measured with immunoSEQ multiplex PCR; TCRdb has only the in-frame clones, and not every one. The sample comprises 170,000 or so clones, roughly four fifths of which are singletons, and 4.8% rests with the top ten. This clone appeared once. The sample comprised PBMCs. The gene calls are TRBV9 and TRBJ2-7, with a tentative D call TRBD2 (5 bases). The receptor comes from a girl aged 5 to 17 in good health and CMV-seropositive. CDR3 in amino acids: CASSVAGGFYEQYF. The CDR3, as DNA: TGTGCCAGCAGCGTGGCAGGAGGCTTCTACGAGCAGTACTTC.